This entry lists 21 T cell receptor beta chains sequenced from one sample in a study of follicular helper T cells after annual influenza vaccination. Sample time point: 2014-2015 season, pre-vaccination. TCRdb's table, derived via immunoSEQ multiplex PCR, lists solely in-frame clones and lacks some. The sample shows more than 10,000 clones, just under 80% of them seen only once. Sequencing used CXCR5- memory CD4+ T cells sorted from blood, obtained on the day of influenza vaccination. The source is an adult who received the influenza vaccine.

The DNA for the CDR3 is TGTGCCAGCAGTGCGACTTATAATTCACCCCTCCACTTT. The encoded protein is CASSATYNSPLHF. This rearrangement joins TRBV2 to TRBJ1-6; D ambiguous. The CDR3 length is 13 residues. The V gene lost 4 bases and the J gene lost 4 bases, with 5 bases spanning the gap. The germline CDR1 and CDR2 sequences are SNHLY and FYNNEI.

This chain connects TRBV2 to TRBJ1-2; 9 positions agree with TRBD1. The length of the CDR3 is 15 residues. Germline V gives CDR1 SNHLY, CDR2 FYNNEI. J lost 4 bases, V lost 6 bases, and 9 bases had no gene match. The CDR3 loop reads CASRDRDREAYGYTF. The CDR3 nucleotides read TGTGCCAGCAGGGACCGGGACAGGGAGGCCTATGGCTACACCTTC.

The CDR3 DNA is TGCAGCGTAGTGACAGGGGGCGCAGAGACCCAGTACTTC. Translated: CSVVTGGAETQYF. The gene calls are TRBV29-1 and TRBJ2-5; 10 positions agree with TRBD1. V was pared by 6 bases and J by 4 bases, with 5 bases of the junction left unmatched. The CDR3 length is 13 residues. In germline, CDR1 is SQVTM, CDR2 ANQGSEA. Looking up the rest from reference TRBV29-1 and TRBJ2-5 gives the full variable domain: SAVISQKPSRDICQRGTSLTIQCQVDSQVTMMFWYRQQPGQSLTLIATANQGSEATYESGFVIDKFPISRPNLTFSTLTVSNMSPEDSSIYLCSVVTGGAETQYFGPGTRLLVL.

A single count supports this clone. The CDR3 nucleotides read TGCGCCAGCAGGCCAACAGAAGGGGTTTCCTACACCTTC. The encoded protein is CASRPTEGVSYTF. This sequence joins TRBV5-1 and TRBJ1-2, with D perhaps matching TRBD1 (5 bases). The CDR3 consists of 13 residues. The V gene's germline CDR1 is SGHRS and CDR2 YFSETQ. V lost 5 bases to trimming and J lost 10 bases, with 18 bases between them.

CDR3 loop: CASSLQFGYGYTF. In DNA form, the CDR3 reads TGCGCCAGCAGCTTGCAGTTCGGGTATGGCTACACCTTC. The rearrangement joins TRBV5-1 to TRBJ1-2; D not resolved. The CDR3 loop spans 13 amino acids. Germline V lookup: CDR1 SGHRS, CDR2 YFSETQ. V was pared by 1 base and J by 5 bases, with 9 bases between.

In its sample, this clone was seen a few times. V usage is TRBV7-6 and J usage is TRBJ2-7, with D hard to call. CDR3 length equals 15 residues. The ends were cut back, 5 bases at V and 1 base at J, with 15 bases in the middle. Germline V lookup: CDR1 SGHVS, CDR2 FNYEAQ. The chain's CDR3 is CASSLGSSSSYEQYF. The CDR3 coding sequence is TGTGCCAGCAGCCTAGGGTCCTCCTCTTCCTACGAGCAGTACTTC.

The V call is TRBV4-3, the J call TRBJ2-3, with TRBD2 identical over 11 bases. The V gene's germline CDR1 is LGHNA and CDR2 YSLEER. Germline trimming cut 5 bases from V and 5 bases from J; bases unmatched to any gene: 9. This CDR3 spans 16 amino acids. The CDR3 protein is CASSFYIAGGQDTQYF. In DNA, the CDR3 is TGCGCCAGCAGCTTTTATATAGCGGGGGGGCAAGATACGCAGTATTTT.

The rearrangement links TRBV9 to TRBJ1-1, with TRBD1 identical over 11 bases. The CDR3 has 15 amino acids. With V trimmed by 0 bases and J by 4 bases, 2 bases remained unmatched. Germline lookup yields CDR1 SGDLS and CDR2 YYNGEE. The CDR3 sequence is CASSVGGTGGTEAFF. The CDR3 DNA sequence: TGTGCCAGCAGCGTAGGTGGGACAGGGGGCACTGAAGCTTTCTTT.

J is TRBJ2-3 and V is TRBV2; perhaps TRBD2 as D (5 bases). V was pared by 4 bases and J by 0 bases, with 11 bases between. This CDR3 region has 15 residues. Germline CDR1 and CDR2: SNHLY and FYNNEI. This chain's CDR3 is CASSGSGLSTDTQYF. In nucleotides, the CDR3 is TGTGCCAGCAGTGGGTCAGGACTCAGCACAGATACGCAGTATTTT. The full variable domain, completed using reference TRBV2 and TRBJ2-3, is EPEVTQTPSHQVTQMGQEVILRCVPISNHLYFYWYRQILGQKVEFLVSFYNNEISEKSEIFDDQFSVERPDGSNFTLKIRSTKLEDSAMYFCASSGSGLSTDTQYFGPGTRLTVL.

The CDR3 region is CATSRGDSSNEKLFF. The CDR3 coding sequence is TGTGCCACCAGCAGAGGGGACTCCTCTAATGAAAAACTGTTTTTT. The V and J genes are TRBV15 and TRBJ1-4; tentative D call: TRBD1 (5 bases). The CDR3 has 15 amino acids. CDR1 is LNHNV, CDR2 YYDKDF, per germline (reference sequence). Between the trimmed V and J ends, which lost 1 base and 3 bases, there was a span of 9 bases.

CDR3 sequence reads: CASSLTGTDTQYF. CDR3 DNA: TGTGCCAGCAGCTTGACAGGTACAGATACGCAGTATTTT. This chain connects TRBV5-4 to TRBJ2-3; TRBD1 is a possible D gene (5 bases). The CDR3 covers 13 residues. From germline, CDR1 is SGHNT and CDR2 YYREEE (reference sequence). V lost 1 base and J 3 bases, leaving 6 bases between the germline ends.

This clone came up a few times. This chain links TRBV7-2 with TRBJ2-7; D is perhaps TRBD1 (7 bases). Trimming cost V 5 bases and J 5 bases, with 16 bases left between them. Germline V gives CDR1 SGHTA, CDR2 FQGNSA. This CDR3 has 14 residues. The CDR3 sequence: CASSALGQRDEQYF. The CDR3 DNA is TGTGCCAGCAGCGCCTTGGGACAGCGGGACGAGCAGTACTTC.

The J gene is TRBJ2-1, the V gene TRBV5-6; TRBD1 is a possible D gene (6 bases). The CDR3 is 14 residues long. Germline V gene data show CDR1 as SGHDT and CDR2 as YYEEEE. V lost 0 bases, J lost 7 bases, and 11 bases lay in between. CDR3 DNA sequence: TGTGCCAGCAGCTTGGGCAGGGGTAAGAATGAGCAGTTCTTC. The encoded protein is CASSLGRGKNEQFF.

The chain carries TRBV10-3 and TRBJ1-6, with a weak D call TRBD1 (5 bases). The CDR3 covers 13 residues. Germline-derived CDR1 and CDR2 are ENHRY and SYGVKD. V was clipped by 8 bases and J by 7 bases, with 12 bases between them. CDR3 loop: CAIQGVRNSPLHF. CDR3 coding DNA: TGTGCCATCCAGGGCGTTCGGAATTCACCCCTCCACTTT.

J is TRBJ2-2 and V is TRBV5-6; D might be TRBD2 (6 bases). The length of the CDR3 is 15 residues. V was pared by 0 bases and J by 9 bases, with 15 bases between. The germline V gene encodes CDR1 SGHDT and CDR2 YYEEEE. In DNA form, the CDR3 reads TGTGCCAGCAGCTTGGAAGGGAGGTTCCTCAGGGAGCTGTTTTTT. It encodes CASSLEGRFLRELFF.

The CDR3, as DNA: TGTGCCAGCAGTTCATCCGGACAGGGAGACACTGAAGCTTTCTTT. Protein: CASSSSGQGDTEAFF. V usage is TRBV28 and J usage is TRBJ1-1; 8 bases map to TRBD1. Germline-derived CDR1 and CDR2 are MDHEN and SYDVKM. The CDR3 consists of 15 residues. V lost 4 bases to trimming and J lost 3 bases; unmatched junction nucleotides: 7.

This chain joins TRBV19 and TRBJ2-3, with D perhaps TRBD2 (5 bases). The CDR3 is 12 residues long. V was cut by 9 bases and J by 0 bases, with 7 bases left in between. Germline CDR1 LNHDA, CDR2 SQIVND (reference sequence). The DNA of the CDR3 is TGTGCCAGGGACTTTAGCACAGATACGCAGTATTTT. It encodes CARDFSTDTQYF.

In this sample, this clone turned up once. The genes are TRBV27 and TRBJ1-1; 7 bases agree with TRBD1. This CDR3 comprises 14 residues. Germline CDR1 is MNHEY and CDR2 is SMNVEV (reference sequence). Unmatched junction bases numbered 14, after V lost 5 bases and J lost 11 bases. CDR3 in DNA: TGTGCCAGCAGTGGGCGACAGGGAAGAGATTGGGCTTTCTTT. The encoded protein is CASSGRQGRDWAFF.

The CDR3 region is CASSVERENTIYF. CDR3 DNA: TGTGCCAGCAGCGTAGAGAGGGAAAACACCATATATTTT. The V gene is TRBV9, the J gene TRBJ1-3; D uncertain. This CDR3 comprises 13 residues. Trimming removed 0 bases from V and 6 bases from J, with 7 bases in between. Per the germline V gene, CDR1 is SGDLS and CDR2 is YYNGEE.

This clone has more than one count but fewer than ten. The chain carries TRBV19 and TRBJ2-7; perhaps TRBD1 as D (6 bases). Germline V gene data show CDR1 as LNHDA and CDR2 as SQIVND (reference sequence). The germline V and J ends were trimmed by 3 bases and 1 base, with 10 bases remaining between them. The CDR3 runs to 14 residues. CDR3 sequence reads: CASSITQGSYEQYF. In DNA, the CDR3 is TGTGCCAGTAGTATTACCCAGGGGTCCTACGAGCAGTACTTC.

This chain links TRBV7-8 with TRBJ2-7; no clear D gene. Trimming shortened V by 0 bases and J by 2 bases, and 14 bases separated the two germline ends. Germline V lookup: CDR1 SGHVS, CDR2 FQNEAQ. The CDR3 is made up of 16 amino acids. The CDR3 loop reads CASSLALRNPTYEQYF. For the CDR3, the DNA is TGTGCCAGCAGCTTAGCGCTCAGAAATCCTACCTACGAGCAGTACTTC.